The present T cell receptor beta chain was sequenced within a study of technical replicates of blood from several donors. Produced via immunoSEQ multiplex PCR; TCRdb's table is partial and in-frame only. The top ten hold 0.25% to 0.35% of the sample, which has 75,000 to 90,000 clones, about 89% seen once. This CDR3 region has 15 residues. V was pared by 0 bases and J by 6 bases, with 2 bases of the junction left unmatched. CDR1 and CDR2 (germline): ENHRY, SYGVKD. The source material was T cells isolated from PBMCs. This TCR was sampled from a human donor in good health. The rearrangement joins TRBV10-3 to TRBJ2-2; 9 bases map to TRBD1. The CDR3 bases are TGTGCCATCAGTGAGTCGGGACAGGGAGCCGGGGAGCTGTTTTTT. It specifies CAISESGQGAGELFF.